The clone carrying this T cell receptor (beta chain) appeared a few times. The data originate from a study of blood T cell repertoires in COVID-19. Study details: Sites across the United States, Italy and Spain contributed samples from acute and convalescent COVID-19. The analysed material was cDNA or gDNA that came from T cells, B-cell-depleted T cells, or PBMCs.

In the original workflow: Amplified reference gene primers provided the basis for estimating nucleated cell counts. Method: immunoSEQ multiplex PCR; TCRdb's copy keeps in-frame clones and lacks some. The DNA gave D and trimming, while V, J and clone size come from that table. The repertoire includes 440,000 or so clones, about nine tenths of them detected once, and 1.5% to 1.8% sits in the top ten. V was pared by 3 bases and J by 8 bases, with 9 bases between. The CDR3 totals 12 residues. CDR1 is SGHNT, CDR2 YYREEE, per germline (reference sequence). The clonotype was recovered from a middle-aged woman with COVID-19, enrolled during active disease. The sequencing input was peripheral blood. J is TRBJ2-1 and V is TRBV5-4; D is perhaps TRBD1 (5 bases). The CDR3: CASSSRADEQFF. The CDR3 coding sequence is TGTGCCAGCAGCTCCAGGGCCGATGAGCAGTTCTTC.